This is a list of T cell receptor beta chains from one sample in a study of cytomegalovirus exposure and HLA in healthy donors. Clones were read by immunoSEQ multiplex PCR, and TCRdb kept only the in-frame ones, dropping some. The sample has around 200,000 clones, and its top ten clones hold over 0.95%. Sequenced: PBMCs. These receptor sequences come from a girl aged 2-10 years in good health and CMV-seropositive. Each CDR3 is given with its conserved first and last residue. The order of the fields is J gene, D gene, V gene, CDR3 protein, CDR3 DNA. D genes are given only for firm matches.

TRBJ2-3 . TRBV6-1 CASSEVTVGTSTDTQYF TGTGCCAGCAGTGAAGTTACCGTGGGGACTAGCACAGATACGCAGTATTTT
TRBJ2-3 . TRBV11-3 CASSLGVGDTQYF TGTGCCAGCAGCTTAGGTGTCGGAGATACGCAGTATTTT
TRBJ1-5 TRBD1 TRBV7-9 CASSRDRGYQPQHF TGTGCCAGCAGCAGGGACAGGGGGTATCAGCCCCAGCATTTT
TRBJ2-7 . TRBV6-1 CASSYGGEQYF TGTGCCAGCAGTTACGGGGGCGAGCAGTACTTC
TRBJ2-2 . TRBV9 CASSVVEAPNTGELFF TGTGCCAGCAGCGTAGTCGAGGCACCGAACACCGGGGAGCTGTTTTTT
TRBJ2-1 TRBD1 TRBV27 CASSAGQAYNEQFF TGTGCCAGCAGTGCGGGACAGGCCTACAATGAGCAGTTCTTC
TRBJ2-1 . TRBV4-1 CASSQDRLETHNEQFF TGCGCCAGCAGCCAAGATCGTCTAGAGACGCACAATGAGCAGTTCTTC
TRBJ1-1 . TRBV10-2 CASRSGNTEAFF TGCGCCAGCCGGTCGGGAAACACTGAAGCTTTCTTT
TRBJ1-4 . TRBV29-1 CSVEAPTGNEKLFF TGCAGCGTTGAAGCACCGACGGGTAATGAAAAACTGTTTTTT
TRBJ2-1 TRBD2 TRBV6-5 CASSFLAGGPGEQFF TGTGCCAGCAGTTTTCTAGCGGGAGGGCCCGGTGAGCAGTTCTTC
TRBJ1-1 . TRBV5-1 CASSLSPGDTEAFF TGCGCCAGCAGCTTGAGTCCGGGTGACACTGAAGCTTTCTTT
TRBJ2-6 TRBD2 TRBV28 CASSLLRLAGANVLTF TGTGCCAGCAGTTTACTCCGACTAGCGGGGGCCAACGTCCTGACTTTC
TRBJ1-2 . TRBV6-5 CASSVGTIYGYTF TGTGCCAGCAGTGTTGGAACTATTTACGGCTACACCTTC
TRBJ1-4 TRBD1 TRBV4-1 CASSQGLGDSYNEKLFF TGCGCCAGCAGCCAAGGGCTCGGGGACAGCTATAATGAAAAACTGTTTTTT
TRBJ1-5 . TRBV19 CASSNEQIQPQHF TGTGCCAGTAGTAACGAACAGATTCAGCCCCAGCATTTT
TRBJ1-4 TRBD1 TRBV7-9 CAQTLGTGGVTNEKLFF TGTGCCCAAACCTTGGGGACAGGGGGCGTCACTAATGAAAAACTGTTTTTT
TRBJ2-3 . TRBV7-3 CASSFQATDTQYF TGTGCCAGCAGCTTTCAGGCGACAGATACGCAGTATTTT
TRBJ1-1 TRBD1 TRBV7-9 CASSGQGWNTEAFF TGTGCCAGCAGCGGACAGGGATGGAACACTGAAGCTTTCTTT
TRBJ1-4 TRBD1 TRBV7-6 CASSLIQGIEKLFF TGTGCCAGCAGCTTGATACAGGGGATTGAAAAACTGTTTTTT
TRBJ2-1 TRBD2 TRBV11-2 CASSPRLAGAKNEQFF TGTGCCAGCAGCCCGAGACTAGCGGGAGCAAAGAATGAGCAGTTCTTC
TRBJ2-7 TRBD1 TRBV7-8 CASSSGQSSYEQYF TGTGCCAGCAGCTCGGGACAGTCCTCCTACGAGCAGTACTTC
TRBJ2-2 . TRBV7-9 CASLNTGELFF TGTGCCAGCCTAAACACCGGGGAGCTGTTTTTT
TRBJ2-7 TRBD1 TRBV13 CASGRGLYEQYF TGTGCCAGCGGCAGGGGGCTCTACGAGCAGTACTTC
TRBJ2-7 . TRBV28 CASSPGYEQYF TGTGCCAGCAGCCCCGGGTACGAGCAGTACTTC